Sequencing of this T cell receptor (beta chain) was carried out in a study of blood T cell repertoires in COVID-19. Across the whole study: There were acute and convalescent COVID-19 samples, and they came from the United States, Italy and Spain. Sources were T cells, B-cell-depleted T cells, or PBMCs; the material itself was cDNA or gDNA.

Between the trimmed V and J ends, which lost 5 bases and 3 bases, there was a span of 12 bases. The CDR3 has 14 amino acids. The germline gives CDR1 SGHNT, CDR2 YENEEA. Methods used by the authors: Quantification of nucleated cells was approximated via reference gene primer amplification. Sequencing used immunoSEQ multiplex PCR; TCRdb keeps in-frame clones, though not all of them. V and J calls and clone size are given by that table; D and trimming were obtained from the DNA. The repertoire holds 95,000 to 150,000 clones, with more than 70% as singletons. Sequencing was done on a sample of peripheral blood. This receptor was identified in an elderly woman with acute or convalescent COVID-19. This chain links TRBV11-3 with TRBJ2-3, with TRBD1 as a possible D gene (6 bases). CDR3 amino acids: CASSLQGFTDTQYF. The CDR3 DNA sequence: TGTGCCAGCAGCCTACAGGGCTTTACAGATACGCAGTATTTT.